The 29 T cell receptor beta chains presented below share a single source sample, sequenced in a study of cytomegalovirus exposure and HLA in healthy donors. PCR used 60 Vbeta primers and 13 Jbeta primers. Data came from immunoSEQ multiplex PCR; TCRdb stores just in-frame clones and leaves some out. Here the sample spans approximately 140,000 clones, just under 75% being singletons. The material sequenced was PBMCs. These receptors all come from a woman younger than 35 in good health and CMV-seronegative.

J is TRBJ2-5 and V is TRBV21-1; the D call of TRBD2 is as the table states it, not checked on the DNA. TRBV21-1 corresponds to a pseudogene. The CDR3 covers 14 residues. The CDR3 region is CASSHGLGLETQYF. CDR3 nucleotides: TGTGCCAGCAGCCACGGACTAGGGTTGGAGACCCAGTACTTC.

This rearrangement joins TRBV5-1 to TRBJ1-4; TRBD1 might be the D (6 bases). The CDR3 extends over 16 amino acids. From germline, CDR1 is SGHRS and CDR2 YFSETQ. Trimming removed 6 bases at V and 0 bases at J, with 15 bases between. The CDR3 nucleotides are TGCGCCAGCACCCTGGGGGCGTGGGCAACTAATGAAAAACTGTTTTTT. Its translation is CASTLGAWATNEKLFF.

Only one count was recorded for this clone. No DNA is shown, since the ends of the CDR3 on it are uncertain; the CDR3 is the one TCRdb lists. This sequence joins TRBV5-1 and TRBJ2-1; the tabulated D call, TRBD2, remains unverified against the DNA. The CDR3 spans 15 amino acids, including both terminal residues. The germline V gene encodes CDR1 SGHRS and CDR2 YFSETQ. CDR3: CASSLGVAGGNERFF.

V is TRBV20-1 and J is TRBJ1-2, with a tentative D call TRBD1 (6 bases). The CDR3 length is 11 residues. Germline CDR1 reads DFQATT; CDR2 reads SNEGSKA (reference sequence). The DNA of the CDR3 is TGCGCCCCGACAGGAAACTATGGCTACACCTTC. It encodes CAPTGNYGYTF.

The chain has TRBV4-3 and TRBJ1-3; D remains unclear. V dropped 1 base and J dropped 0 bases, with 10 bases sitting between them. This CDR3 contains 16 residues. Germline loops: CDR1 LGHNA, CDR2 YSLEER. The CDR3 DNA follows: TGCGCCAGCAGCCAAGGATTGGCCCTCTCTGGAAACACCATATATTTT. Translating it yields CASSQGLALSGNTIYF.

In its sample, this clone was seen a few times. V is TRBV10-3 and J is TRBJ1-5, with TRBD1 identical over 8 bases. Germline V gene data show CDR1 as ENHRY and CDR2 as SYGVKD. After removal of 0 bases from V and 5 bases from J, the junction contained 3 bases not matched to a gene. This CDR3 has 15 residues. The CDR3 reads CAISESVRGHQPQHF. In DNA, the CDR3 is TGTGCCATCAGTGAGTCTGTCAGGGGGCATCAGCCCCAGCATTTT.

With regard to this clone: This CDR3 is also generated by other DNA sequences in the sample. V and J are TRBV6-6 and TRBJ2-3; D call uncertain. V was clipped by 7 bases and J by 2 bases, with 4 bases between them. CDR3 size: 11 residues. The germline CDR1 and CDR2 sequences are MNHNY and SVGAGI (reference sequence). CDR3 region: CASTSTDTQYF. In DNA, the CDR3 is TGTGCCAGCACTTCCACAGATACGCAGTATTTT.

CDR3 DNA sequence: TGCGCCAGCAGCTTGGTGGTAGGGAGTAACTATGGCTACACCTTC. This gives the protein CASSLVVGSNYGYTF. The chain is built from TRBV5-1 and TRBJ1-2; no clear D gene. Germline assignment: CDR1 SGHRS and CDR2 YFSETQ. Trimming left V 0 bases short and J 1 base short, with 10 bases between. The CDR3 sequence is 15 residues long.

The chain couples TRBV12-5 to TRBJ1-6; tentative D call: TRBD1 (5 bases). CDR1 is LGHNT, CDR2 FRNRAP, per germline. The V and J ends lost 6 bases and 10 bases respectively, with 16 bases between them. The CDR3 is made up of 14 amino acids. CDR3: CASGPDGTFSPLHF. The CDR3 DNA sequence: TGTGCTAGTGGCCCGGACGGGACTTTCTCACCCCTCCACTTT.

This clone was seen only once. The chain uses TRBV28 and TRBJ2-5; TRBD1 matches at 7 bases. The CDR3 totals 15 residues. CDR1 is MDHEN, CDR2 SYDVKM, per germline. With V trimmed by 5 bases and J by 7 bases, 13 bases remained unmatched. In nucleotides, the CDR3 is TGTGCCAGCAGTCGGGACAGCCCAGAGAGGGGGACCCAGTACTTC. Protein: CASSRDSPERGTQYF.

The rearrangement joins TRBV28 to TRBJ1-1; 12 positions match TRBD1. V shed 6 bases and J 3 bases; nucleotides not matched to a gene: 8. Per the germline V gene, CDR1 is MDHEN and CDR2 is SYDVKM. This CDR3 has 16 amino acids. The chain's CDR3 is CASRGQGAGEHTEAFF. DNA for the CDR3: TGTGCCAGCAGGGGACAGGGGGCAGGAGAGCACACTGAAGCTTTCTTT.

The chain links TRBV27 to TRBJ2-3; 8 nucleotides align to TRBD1. The V segment lost 5 bases and the J segment 3 bases; nucleotides outside the gene matches: 16. The CDR3 totals 18 residues. Looked up from germline, CDR1 is MNHEY and CDR2 is SMNVEV (reference sequence). CDR3 amino acids: CASSPIPGTGGLTDTQYF. As DNA, the CDR3 is TGTGCCAGCAGTCCTATCCCGGGGACAGGAGGGTTGACAGATACGCAGTATTTT.

This sequence joins TRBV29-1 and TRBJ2-3, with 11 positions matching TRBD2. CDR3 length: 15 amino acids. In germline, CDR1 is SQVTM, CDR2 ANQGSEA. Losses at the gene ends were 7 bases for V and 4 bases for J; bases not matched to a gene: 10. CDR3 DNA: TGCAGCGAAGGAAGACTAGCGGGACCATCAGATACGCAGTATTTT. It is translated as CSEGRLAGPSDTQYF.

The CDR3 here is CASSHGGTSTDTQYF. The CDR3 DNA reads as TGTGCCAGCAGCCACGGGGGGACGAGCACAGATACGCAGTATTTT. The chain is built from TRBV9 and TRBJ2-3, with 7 positions matching TRBD2. This CDR3 region has 15 residues. V lost 4 bases and J lost 0; bases outside the gene matches: 5. CDR1 and CDR2 (germline): SGDLS, YYNGEE. Together with reference TRBV9 and TRBJ2-3, the CDR3 gives the full variable domain: DSGVTQTPKHLITATGQRVTLRCSPRSGDLSVYWYQQSLDQGLQFLIQYYNGEERAKGNILERFSAQQFPDLHSELNLSSLELGDSALYFCASSHGGTSTDTQYFGPGTRLTVL.

The chain couples TRBV19 to TRBJ1-6, with D possibly being TRBD1 (6 bases). CDR1 LNHDA and CDR2 SQIVND come from the germline V gene (reference sequence). This CDR3 has 16 residues. Trimming left V 5 bases short and J 10 bases short, with 21 bases between. The CDR3 bases are TGTGCCAGTAGTTTAACAGGGACCAATTCTTACTCACCCCTCCACTTT. Amino acid sequence: CASSLTGTNSYSPLHF.

This clone was counted a single time. V gene TRBV28 combines with J gene TRBJ1-2, with D uncertain. This CDR3 contains 14 residues. Trimming shortened V by 2 bases and J by 0 bases, and 7 bases separated the two germline ends. Germline loops: CDR1 MDHEN, CDR2 SYDVKM. CDR3 DNA: TGTGCCAGCAGTTTAGTCTCTGCTAACTATGGCTACACCTTC. Protein product: CASSLVSANYGYTF.

The chain couples TRBV10-2 to TRBJ2-3, with D possibly being TRBD2 (6 bases). V dropped 3 bases and J dropped 3 bases, with 13 bases sitting between them. This CDR3 comprises 15 residues. CDR1 and CDR2 from the germline V gene are WSHSY and SAAADI. For the CDR3, the DNA is TGCGCCAGCAGTGACCCCGGAGGGTGGACAGATACGCAGTATTTT. Residues: CASSDPGGWTDTQYF.

The rearrangement links TRBV5-8 to TRBJ1-6, with 7 bases fitting TRBD1. V was pared by 4 bases and J by 3 bases, with 4 bases of the junction left unmatched. The CDR3 spans 15 residues. CDR1 SGHTS and CDR2 YDEGEE come from the germline V gene. In DNA, the CDR3 is TGTGCCAGCAGCAGGGGACAGTTCTATAATTCACCCCTCCACTTT. Its protein product is CASSRGQFYNSPLHF.

There are a few counts of this clone. One end of the junction varies from germline; a read error may be responsible. V is TRBV2 and J is TRBJ1-1; D possibly corresponds to TRBD1 (5 bases). CDR1 SNHLY and CDR2 FYNNEI come from the germline V gene. The CDR3 sequence is 12 residues long. Here the CDR3 DNA reads TGTGCCAGCACCCGGTTAGGACAAGGCCCTCCTTTT. Its protein product is CASTRLGQGPPF.

The gene calls are TRBV5-4 and TRBJ2-4, with 7 bases that match TRBD1. This CDR3 has 15 amino acids. Germline V CDR1 and CDR2: SGHNT, YYREEE (reference sequence). V was pared by 0 bases and J by 1 base, with 1 base of the junction left unmatched. CDR3 DNA: TGTGCCAGCAGCTTGGTGGACAGGGCCAAAAACATTCAGTACTTC. The encoded protein is CASSLVDRAKNIQYF.

V is TRBV6-5 and J is TRBJ1-2; D may be TRBD1 (5 bases). The germline CDR1 and CDR2 sequences are MNHEY and SVGAGI. Trimming cost V 6 bases and J 6 bases, with 20 bases left between them. This CDR3 has 15 residues. The CDR3 sequence is CASRSPSTDNDGYTF. For the CDR3, the DNA is TGTGCCAGCAGGTCACCCTCGACGGACAACGATGGCTACACCTTC.

In regard to this clone: Other DNA sequences in this sample translate to the same CDR3. The J gene is TRBJ1-1, the V gene TRBV5-1; the match to TRBD1 covers 8 bases. Germline CDR1 SGHRS, CDR2 YFSETQ. After removal of 5 bases from V and 5 bases from J, the junction contained 2 bases not matched to a gene. CDR3 length equals 12 residues. The CDR3, as DNA: TGCGCCAGCAGTTACAGGGGGACTGAAGCTTTCTTT. It encodes CASSYRGTEAFF. The full variable domain, completed using reference TRBV5-1 and TRBJ1-1, is KAGVTQTPRYLIKTRGQQVTLSCSPISGHRSVSWYQQTPGQGLQFLFEYFSETQRNKGNFPGRFSGRQFSNSRSEMNVSTLELGDSALYLCASSYRGTEAFFGQGTRLTVV.

The chain uses TRBV7-2 and TRBJ1-2, with 7 bases that match TRBD1. Trimming cost V 4 bases and J 4 bases; bases outside gene matches: 6. The CDR3 sequence is 14 residues long. Per the germline V gene, CDR1 is SGHTA and CDR2 is FQGNSA. The CDR3 DNA is TGTGCCAGCAGCTCGGGACAGCCATCCTATGGCTACACCTTC. The encoded protein is CASSSGQPSYGYTF.

In the case of this clone: One end of the junction does not line up with germline, which may come from a read error. Within the sample, other DNA sequences also encode this same CDR3. The V gene is TRBV7-9, the J gene TRBJ1-1, with D hard to call. The CDR3 totals 12 residues. The germline gives CDR1 SEHNR, CDR2 FQNEAQ (reference sequence). CDR3 in amino acids: CASSFVGPEAFF. CDR3 sequence (DNA): TGTGCCAGCAGCTTTGTCGGTCCTGAAGCCTTCTTT.

The chain has TRBV18 and TRBJ1-1; the D is unclear. From germline, CDR1 is KGHSH and CDR2 LQKENI. The CDR3 has 15 residues. V was trimmed by 6 bases and J by 1 base, leaving 15 bases between them. The CDR3 sequence is CASSLYTARNTEAFF. The CDR3, as DNA: TGTGCCAGCTCCCTATACACAGCCAGGAACACTGAAGCTTTCTTT.

This clone was found a few times. The gene calls are TRBV4-1 and TRBJ1-1, with 7 bases lining up with TRBD1. V dropped 4 bases and J dropped 1; count of bases not matched to a gene: 6. Germline V CDR1 and CDR2: MGHRA, YSYEKL. CDR3 size: 15 residues. CDR3: CASSLHPGGNTEAFF. The CDR3, as DNA: TGCGCCAGCAGCCTCCACCCAGGGGGGAACACTGAAGCTTTCTTT.

The chain joins TRBV2 to TRBJ2-1, with 11 bases fitting TRBD2. The V gene end was trimmed by 7 bases and the J gene end by 9 bases; junction bases not matched to a gene: 8. The germline V gene has CDR1 SNHLY and CDR2 FYNNEI. The CDR3 extends over 14 amino acids. The CDR3: CASTGLAGNGEQFF. The CDR3 nucleotides read TGTGCCAGCACCGGACTAGCGGGTAACGGTGAGCAGTTCTTC.

J is TRBJ2-3 and V is TRBV29-1; 13 bases fit TRBD2. Germline-derived CDR1 and CDR2 are SQVTM and ANQGSEA. The CDR3 contains 15 residues. Trimming took 8 bases from V and 6 from J; bases not matched to a gene: 11. Here the CDR3 DNA reads TGCAGCTTCGCTGGGGGACTAGCGGGGAGGGATACGCAGTATTTT. It codes for CSFAGGLAGRDTQYF.

The chain has TRBV11-2 and TRBJ1-2; weak D call: TRBD1 (5 bases). This CDR3 contains 12 residues. Per germline, CDR1 SGHAT and CDR2 FQNNGV. V was cut by 2 bases and J by 7 bases, with 8 bases left in between. The chain's CDR3 is CASSLQGPGYTF. In nucleotides, the CDR3 is TGTGCCAGCAGCTTACAGGGCCCTGGCTACACCTTC. The whole variable domain, filled in from reference TRBV11-2 and TRBJ1-2, reads EAGVAQSPRYKIIEKRQSVAFWCNPISGHATLYWYQQILGQGPKLLIQFQNNGVVDDSQLPKDRFSAERLKGVDSTLKIQPAKLEDSAVYLCASSLQGPGYTFGSGTRLTVV.